This paragraph reports one T cell receptor beta chain. What it binds is unknown. This sample is drawn from a study of blood T cells in healthy people across ages. Study-level results: In long-lived donors, naive CD4+ cell counts and diversity exceeded those of aged donors.

With 6 bases removed from V and 1 base from J, the gap between germline ends came to 12 bases. This CDR3 region has 14 residues. For the second PCR, which ran for about 7 to 12 cycles, a sample-barcoded 5' primer and a J-beta primer mix were used. TCRdb re-derived calls from the 5' RACE reads in MiXCR, one entry per CDR3 protein. The sample holds about 380,000 distinct CDR3 sequences; 45% to 60% are singletons and the top ten take 51%. This receptor was obtained from a man between 60 and 75 years old in good health. V usage is TRBV12-3 or TRBV12-4 and J usage is TRBJ1-1; D is perhaps TRBD1 (5 bases). Material for sequencing was blood. The chain's CDR3 is CASRVAGGNTEAFF. CDR3 nucleotides: TGTGCCAGCAGGGTAGCTGGGGGGAACACTGAAGCTTTCTTT.